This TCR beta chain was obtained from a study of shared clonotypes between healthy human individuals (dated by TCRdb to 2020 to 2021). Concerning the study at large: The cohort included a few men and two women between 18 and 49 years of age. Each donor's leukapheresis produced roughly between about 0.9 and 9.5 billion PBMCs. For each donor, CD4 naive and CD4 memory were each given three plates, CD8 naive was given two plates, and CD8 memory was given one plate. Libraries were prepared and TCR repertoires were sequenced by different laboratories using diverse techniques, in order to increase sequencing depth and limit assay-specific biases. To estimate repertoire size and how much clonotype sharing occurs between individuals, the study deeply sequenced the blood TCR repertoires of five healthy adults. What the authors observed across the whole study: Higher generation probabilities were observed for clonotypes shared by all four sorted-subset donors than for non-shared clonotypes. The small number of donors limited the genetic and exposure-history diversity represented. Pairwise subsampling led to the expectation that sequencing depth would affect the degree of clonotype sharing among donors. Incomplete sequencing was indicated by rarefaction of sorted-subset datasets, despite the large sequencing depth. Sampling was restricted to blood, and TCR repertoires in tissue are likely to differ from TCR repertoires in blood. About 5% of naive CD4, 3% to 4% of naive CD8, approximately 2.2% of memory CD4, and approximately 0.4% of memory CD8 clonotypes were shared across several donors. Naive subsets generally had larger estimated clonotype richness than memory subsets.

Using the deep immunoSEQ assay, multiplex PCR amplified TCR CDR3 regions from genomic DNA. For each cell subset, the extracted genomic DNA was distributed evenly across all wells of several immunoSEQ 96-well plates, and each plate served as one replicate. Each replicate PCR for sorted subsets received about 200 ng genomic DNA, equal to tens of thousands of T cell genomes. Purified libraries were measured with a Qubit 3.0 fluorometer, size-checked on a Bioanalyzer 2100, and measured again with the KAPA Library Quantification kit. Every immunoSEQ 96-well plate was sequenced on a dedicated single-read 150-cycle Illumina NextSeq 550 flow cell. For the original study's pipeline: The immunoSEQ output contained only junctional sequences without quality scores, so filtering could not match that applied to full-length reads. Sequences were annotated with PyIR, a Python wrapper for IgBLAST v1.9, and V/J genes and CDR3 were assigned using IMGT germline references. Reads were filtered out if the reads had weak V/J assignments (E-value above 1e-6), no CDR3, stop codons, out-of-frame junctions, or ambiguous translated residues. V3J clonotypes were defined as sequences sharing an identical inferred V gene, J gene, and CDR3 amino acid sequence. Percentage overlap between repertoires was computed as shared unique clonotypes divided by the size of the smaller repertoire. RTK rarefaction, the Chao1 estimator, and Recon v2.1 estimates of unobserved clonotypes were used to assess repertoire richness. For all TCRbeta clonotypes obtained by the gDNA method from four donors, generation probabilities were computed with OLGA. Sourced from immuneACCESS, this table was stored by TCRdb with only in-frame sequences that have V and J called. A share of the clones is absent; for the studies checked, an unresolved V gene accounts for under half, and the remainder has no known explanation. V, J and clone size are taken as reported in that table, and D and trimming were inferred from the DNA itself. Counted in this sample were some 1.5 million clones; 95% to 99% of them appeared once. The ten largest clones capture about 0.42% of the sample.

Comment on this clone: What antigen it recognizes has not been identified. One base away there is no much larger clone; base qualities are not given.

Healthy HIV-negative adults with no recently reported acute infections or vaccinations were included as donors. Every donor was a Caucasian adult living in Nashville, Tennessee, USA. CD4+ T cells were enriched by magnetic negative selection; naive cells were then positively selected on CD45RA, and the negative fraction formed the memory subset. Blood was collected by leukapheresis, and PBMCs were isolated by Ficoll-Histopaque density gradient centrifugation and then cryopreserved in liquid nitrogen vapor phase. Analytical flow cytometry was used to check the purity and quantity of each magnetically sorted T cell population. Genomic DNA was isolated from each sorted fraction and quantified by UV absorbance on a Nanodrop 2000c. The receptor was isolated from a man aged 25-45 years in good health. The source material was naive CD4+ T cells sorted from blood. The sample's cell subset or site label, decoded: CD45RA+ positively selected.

The CDR3 region has the sequence CASSLALGLGQGPGTEAFF. DNA sequence: TGTGCCAGCAGCTTAGCGCTAGGTTTAGGTCAGGGACCGGGCACTGAAGCTTTCTTT. The sequence links TRBV7-9 to TRBJ1-1; a tentative D call is TRBD1 (5 bases match). Trimming at the junction amounts to 0 bases on V and 4 bases on J, and the germline ends lie 24 bases apart. Including cysteine and phenylalanine, the CDR3 has 19 amino acids. Only the CDR3 DNA is retained, 57 bases long and in frame from the first base. CDR1 and CDR2, looked up from the germline V gene (reference sequence), are SEHNR and FQNEAQ. With the portions outside the CDR3 filled from the reference TRBV7-9 and TRBJ1-1 genes, the complete variable region becomes DTGVSQNPRHKITKRGQNVTFRCDPISEHNRLYWYRQTLGQGPEFLTYFQNEAQLEKSRLLSDRFSAERPKGSFSTLEIQRTEQGDSAMYLCASSLALGLGQGPGTEAFFGQGTRLTVV.